Below, one TCR beta chain is given with its context. Its specificity is unknown. Sequencing targeted TCR beta in blood CD8+ and CD4+ T cells. The data stem from a study of CD8 T cells in Susac syndrome. Points from the study as a whole: The authors acknowledged that their TCR sequencing and HLA analysis involved a relatively small number of individuals.

V was clipped by 6 bases and J by 0 bases; unmatched bases: 7. There are 15 residues in the CDR3. Random-hexamer reverse transcription was applied to about 0.45 to 1 ug RNA. immunoSEQ multiplex PCR amplified TCR beta CDR3 across 54 Vbeta, 13 Jbeta. TCRdb analysed the immunoSEQ multiplex PCR reads with MiXCR anew, one entry per CDR3 protein. The sample shows roughly 250,000 distinct CDR3 sequences, 96% of them seen only once. Sequenced: CD4+ T cells from PBMCs. This receptor was taken from a human donor with Susac syndrome. The chain employs TRBV12-3 or TRBV12-4 and TRBJ2-7, with TRBD2 identical over 8 bases. This chain's CDR3 is CASSLGTRSSYEQYF. As DNA, the CDR3 is TGTGCCAGCAGCTTGGGGACTAGGAGCTCCTACGAGCAGTACTTC.